Described below is a single T cell receptor beta chain sequence and its context. Only in-frame clones appear in the TCRdb table, and some are missing; sequencing was by immunoSEQ multiplex PCR. This sample carries approximately 94,000 clones, around 92% of them seen once, and the ten largest clones take more than 1.5%. The data are from a study of T cell changes during pregnancy in multiple sclerosis. Germline trimming cut 4 bases from V and 7 bases from J; bases unmatched to any gene: 4. In germline, CDR1 is KGHSH, CDR2 LQKENI. The length of the CDR3 is 12 residues. The sequencing here drew on peripheral blood, taken after pregnancy. The chain employs TRBV18 and TRBJ2-7; 7 bases align to TRBD1. This TCR came from a female donor with multiple sclerosis, enrolled in a pregnancy study. CDR3 sequence (DNA): TGTGCCAGCTCACGACAGGGCGGTGAGCAGTACTTC. It specifies CASSRQGGEQYF.